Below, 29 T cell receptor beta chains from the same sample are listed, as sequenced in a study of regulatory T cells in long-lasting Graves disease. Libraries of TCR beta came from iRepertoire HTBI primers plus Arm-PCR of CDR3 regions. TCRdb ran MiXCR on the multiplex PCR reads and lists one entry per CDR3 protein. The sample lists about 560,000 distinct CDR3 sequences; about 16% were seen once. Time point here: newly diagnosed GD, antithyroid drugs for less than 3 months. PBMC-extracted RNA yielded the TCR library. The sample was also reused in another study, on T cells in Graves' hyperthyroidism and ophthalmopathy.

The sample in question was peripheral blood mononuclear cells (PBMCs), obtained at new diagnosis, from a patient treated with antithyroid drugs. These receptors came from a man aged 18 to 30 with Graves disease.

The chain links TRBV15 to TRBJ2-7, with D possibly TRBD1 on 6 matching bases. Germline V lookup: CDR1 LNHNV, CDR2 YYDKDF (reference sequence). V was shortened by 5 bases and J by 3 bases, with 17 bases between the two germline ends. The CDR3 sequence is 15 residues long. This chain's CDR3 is CATSGRGSKGYEQYF. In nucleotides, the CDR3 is TGTGCCACCAGCGGTAGGGGGTCCAAGGGCTACGAGCAGTACTTC.

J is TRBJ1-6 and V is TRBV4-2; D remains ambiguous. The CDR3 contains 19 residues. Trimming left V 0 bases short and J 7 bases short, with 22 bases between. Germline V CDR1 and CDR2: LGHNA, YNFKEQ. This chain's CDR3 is CASSQEPFSEDGWNSPLHF. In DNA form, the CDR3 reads TGTGCCAGCAGCCAAGAACCTTTCAGTGAAGATGGGTGGAATTCACCCCTCCACTTT.

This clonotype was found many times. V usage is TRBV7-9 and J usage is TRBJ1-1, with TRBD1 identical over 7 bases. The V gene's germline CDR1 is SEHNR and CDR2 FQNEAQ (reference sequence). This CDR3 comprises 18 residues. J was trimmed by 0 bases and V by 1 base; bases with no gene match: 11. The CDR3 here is CASSLGSITGALNTEAFF. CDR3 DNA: TGTGCCAGCAGCTTAGGTTCTATTACAGGGGCCTTGAACACTGAAGCTTTCTTT.

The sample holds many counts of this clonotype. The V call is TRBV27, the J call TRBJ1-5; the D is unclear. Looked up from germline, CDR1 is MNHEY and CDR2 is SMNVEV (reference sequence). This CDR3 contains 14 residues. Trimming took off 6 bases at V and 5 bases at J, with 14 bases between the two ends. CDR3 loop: CASSPSLGYQPQHF. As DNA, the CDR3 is TGTGCCAGCAGCCCCTCGCTGGGCTATCAGCCCCAGCATTTT.

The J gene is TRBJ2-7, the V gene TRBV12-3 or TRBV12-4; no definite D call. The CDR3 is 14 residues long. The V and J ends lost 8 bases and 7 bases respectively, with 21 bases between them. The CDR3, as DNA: TGTGCCAGCCACCTTGCTGGCGGACCAAAAGAGCAGTACTTC. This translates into CASHLAGGPKEQYF.

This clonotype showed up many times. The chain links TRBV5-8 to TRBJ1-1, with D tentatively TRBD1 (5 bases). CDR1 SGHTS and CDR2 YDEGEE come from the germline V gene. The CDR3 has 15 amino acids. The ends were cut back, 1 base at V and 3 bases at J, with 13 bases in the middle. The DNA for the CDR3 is TGTGCCAGCAGCTTGTTTCTCGGAGGGGACACTGAAGCTTTCTTT. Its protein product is CASSLFLGGDTEAFF.

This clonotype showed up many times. The CDR3 reads CASSLEVKQYF. CDR3 DNA: TGTGCCAGCAGCTTAGAGGTGAAGCAGTACTTC. The V and J genes are TRBV7-9 and TRBJ2-7, with D unclear. This CDR3 is built from 11 residues. The germline V gene has CDR1 SEHNR and CDR2 FQNEAQ (reference sequence). Trimming cost V 1 base and J 8 bases, with 6 bases left between them. Based on the CDR3 plus reference TRBV7-9 and TRBJ2-7, the full variable domain is DTGVSQNPRHKITKRGQNVTFRCDPISEHNRLYWYRQTLGQGPEFLTYFQNEAQLEKSRLLSDRFSAERPKGSFSTLEIQRTEQGDSAMYLCASSLEVKQYFGPGTRLTVT.

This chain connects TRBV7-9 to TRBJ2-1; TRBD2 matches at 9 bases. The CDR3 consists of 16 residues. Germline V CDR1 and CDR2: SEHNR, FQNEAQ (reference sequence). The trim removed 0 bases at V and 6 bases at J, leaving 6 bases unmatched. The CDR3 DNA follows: TGTGCCAGCAGCTTAGCACCGGGACTAGCAACCAATGAGCAGTTCTTC. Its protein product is CASSLAPGLATNEQFF.

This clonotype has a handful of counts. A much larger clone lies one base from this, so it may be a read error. Written as DNA, the CDR3 is TGTGCCAGCAGTTCTGAAGGGACTAGTTACGAGCAGTACTTC. Amino acid sequence: CASSSEGTSYEQYF. The rearrangement uses TRBV12-3 or TRBV12-4 and TRBJ2-7, with TRBD2 matching over 8 bases. The V segment lost 4 bases and the J segment 4 bases; nucleotides outside the gene matches: 6. The CDR3 has 14 amino acids.

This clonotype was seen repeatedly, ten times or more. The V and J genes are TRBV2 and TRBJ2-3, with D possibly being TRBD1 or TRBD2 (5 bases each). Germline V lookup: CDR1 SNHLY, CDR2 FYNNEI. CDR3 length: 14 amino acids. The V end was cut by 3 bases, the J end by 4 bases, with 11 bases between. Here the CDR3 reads CASSEEGTADTQYF. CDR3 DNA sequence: TGTGCCAGCAGTGAGGAAGGGACCGCAGATACGCAGTATTTT.

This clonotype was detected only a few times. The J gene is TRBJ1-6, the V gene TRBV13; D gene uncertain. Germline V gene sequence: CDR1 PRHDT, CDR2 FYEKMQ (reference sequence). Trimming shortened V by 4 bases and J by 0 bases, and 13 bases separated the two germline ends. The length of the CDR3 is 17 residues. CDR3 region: CASSSPGRSSYNSPLHF. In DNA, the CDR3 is TGTGCCAGCAGCTCTCCGGGCCGCAGCTCCTATAATTCACCCCTCCACTTT.

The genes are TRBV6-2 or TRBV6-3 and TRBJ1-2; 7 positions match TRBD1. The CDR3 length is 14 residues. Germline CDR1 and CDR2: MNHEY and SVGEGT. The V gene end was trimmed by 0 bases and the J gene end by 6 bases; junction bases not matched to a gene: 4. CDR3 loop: CASSYSPTGNGYTF. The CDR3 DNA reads TGTGCCAGCAGTTACTCGCCGACAGGGAATGGCTACACCTTC.

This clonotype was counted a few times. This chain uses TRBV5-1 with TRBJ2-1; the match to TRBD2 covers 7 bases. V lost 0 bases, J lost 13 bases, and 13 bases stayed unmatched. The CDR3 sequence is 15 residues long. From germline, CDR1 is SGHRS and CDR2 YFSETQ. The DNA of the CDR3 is TGCGCCAGCAGCTTGGCCATAGTAGCGGGTCCCACCCAGTTCTTC. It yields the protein CASSLAIVAGPTQFF.

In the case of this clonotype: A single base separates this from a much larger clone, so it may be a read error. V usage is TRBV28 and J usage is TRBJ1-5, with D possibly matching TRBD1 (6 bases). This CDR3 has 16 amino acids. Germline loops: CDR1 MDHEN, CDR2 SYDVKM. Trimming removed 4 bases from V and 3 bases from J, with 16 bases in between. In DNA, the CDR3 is TGTGCCAGCAGTTCGATAGGGACATCTCCCAATCAGCCCCAGCATTTT. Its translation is CASSSIGTSPNQPQHF.

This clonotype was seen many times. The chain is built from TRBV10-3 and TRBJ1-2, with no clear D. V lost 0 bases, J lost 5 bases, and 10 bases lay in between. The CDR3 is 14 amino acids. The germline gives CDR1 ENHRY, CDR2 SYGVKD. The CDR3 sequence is CAISESPTGYGYTF. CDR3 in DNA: TGTGCCATCAGTGAGTCGCCGACTGGGTATGGCTACACCTTC.

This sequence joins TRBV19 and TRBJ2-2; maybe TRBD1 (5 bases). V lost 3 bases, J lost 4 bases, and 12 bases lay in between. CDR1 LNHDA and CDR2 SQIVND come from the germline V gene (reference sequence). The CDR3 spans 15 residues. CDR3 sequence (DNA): TGTGCCAGTAGTATGGGGCAGGGTCGCACCGGGGAGCTGTTTTTT. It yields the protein CASSMGQGRTGELFF.

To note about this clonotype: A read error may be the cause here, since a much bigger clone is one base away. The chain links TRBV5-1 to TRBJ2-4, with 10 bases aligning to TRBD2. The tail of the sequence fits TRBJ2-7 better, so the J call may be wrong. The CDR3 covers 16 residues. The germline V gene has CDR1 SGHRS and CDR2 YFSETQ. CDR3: CASSFGLADYPYEQYF. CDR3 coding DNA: TGCGCCAGCAGCTTTGGACTAGCGGACTACCCCTACGAGCAGTACTTC.

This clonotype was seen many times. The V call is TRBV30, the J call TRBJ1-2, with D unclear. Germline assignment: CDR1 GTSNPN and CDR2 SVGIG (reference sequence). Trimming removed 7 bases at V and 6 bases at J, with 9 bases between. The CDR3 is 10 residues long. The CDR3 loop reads CAYLTHGYTF. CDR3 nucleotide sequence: TGTGCCTATCTAACACATGGCTACACCTTC.

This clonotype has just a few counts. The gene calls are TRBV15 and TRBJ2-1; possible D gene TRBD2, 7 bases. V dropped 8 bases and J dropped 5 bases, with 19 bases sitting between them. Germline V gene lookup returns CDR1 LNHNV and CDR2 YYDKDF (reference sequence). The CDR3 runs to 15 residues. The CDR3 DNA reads TGTGCCACCTGGCGGGGGCAGGGCTACGACAATGAGCAGTTCTTC. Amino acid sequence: CATWRGQGYDNEQFF.

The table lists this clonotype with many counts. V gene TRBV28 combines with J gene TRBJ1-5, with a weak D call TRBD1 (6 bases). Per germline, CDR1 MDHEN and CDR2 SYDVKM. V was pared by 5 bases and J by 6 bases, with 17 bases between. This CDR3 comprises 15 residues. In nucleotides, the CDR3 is TGTGCCAGCAGTGAGAGTGGCAGGGGAGGTCAGCCCCAGCATTTT. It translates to CASSESGRGGQPQHF.

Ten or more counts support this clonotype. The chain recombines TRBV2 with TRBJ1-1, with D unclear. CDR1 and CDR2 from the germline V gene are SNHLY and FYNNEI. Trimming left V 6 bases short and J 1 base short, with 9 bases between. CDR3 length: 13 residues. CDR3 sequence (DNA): TGTGCCAGCAGGGCCTTAGGGAACACTGAAGCTTTCTTT. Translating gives CASRALGNTEAFF.

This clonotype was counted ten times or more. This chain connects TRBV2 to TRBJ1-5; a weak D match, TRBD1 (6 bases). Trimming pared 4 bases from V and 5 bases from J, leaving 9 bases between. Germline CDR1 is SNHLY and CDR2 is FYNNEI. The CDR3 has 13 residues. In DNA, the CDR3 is TGTGCCAGCAGTGGGGCAGGGGATCAGCCCCAGCATTTT. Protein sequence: CASSGAGDQPQHF. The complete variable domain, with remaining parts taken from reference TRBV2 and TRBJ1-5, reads EPEVTQTPSHQVTQMGQEVILRCVPISNHLYFYWYRQILGQKVEFLVSFYNNEISEKSEIFDDQFSVERPDGSNFTLKIRSTKLEDSAMYFCASSGAGDQPQHFGDGTRLSIL.

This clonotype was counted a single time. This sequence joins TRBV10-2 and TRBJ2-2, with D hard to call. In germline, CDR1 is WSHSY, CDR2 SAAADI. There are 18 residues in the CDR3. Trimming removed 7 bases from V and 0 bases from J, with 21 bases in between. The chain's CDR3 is CASTDRVGRTANTGELFF. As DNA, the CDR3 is TGCGCCAGCACCGACCGAGTTGGGCGGACGGCGAACACCGGGGAGCTGTTTTTT.

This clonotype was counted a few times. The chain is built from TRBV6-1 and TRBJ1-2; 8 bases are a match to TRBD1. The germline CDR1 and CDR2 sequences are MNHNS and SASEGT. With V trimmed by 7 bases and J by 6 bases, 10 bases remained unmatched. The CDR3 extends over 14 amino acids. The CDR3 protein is CASTKPGGADGYTF. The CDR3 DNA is TGTGCCAGCACCAAGCCAGGGGGCGCCGATGGCTACACCTTC.

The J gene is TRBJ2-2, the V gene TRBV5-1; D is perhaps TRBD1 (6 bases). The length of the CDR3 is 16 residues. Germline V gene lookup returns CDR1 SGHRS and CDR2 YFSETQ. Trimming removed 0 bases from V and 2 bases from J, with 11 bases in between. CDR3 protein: CASSLVYRDNTGELFF. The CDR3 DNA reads TGCGCCAGCAGCTTGGTATACAGGGACAACACCGGGGAGCTGTTTTTT.

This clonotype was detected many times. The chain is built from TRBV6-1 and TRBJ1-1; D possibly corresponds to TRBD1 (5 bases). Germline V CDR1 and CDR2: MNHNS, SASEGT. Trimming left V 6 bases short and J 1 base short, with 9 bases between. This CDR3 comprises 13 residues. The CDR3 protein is CASRRQSNTEAFF. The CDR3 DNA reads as TGTGCCAGCAGGCGACAGTCGAACACTGAAGCTTTCTTT.

The CDR3 protein is CASSQGGAGVVDTQYF. CDR3 in DNA: TGCGCCAGCAGCCAAGGAGGAGCGGGAGTGGTAGATACGCAGTATTTT. J is TRBJ2-3 and V is TRBV4-1; the match to TRBD2 covers 8 bases. This CDR3 is 16 amino acids long. Germline V CDR1 and CDR2: MGHRA, YSYEKL. Trimming removed 1 base from V and 5 bases from J; junction bases left unmatched: 8.

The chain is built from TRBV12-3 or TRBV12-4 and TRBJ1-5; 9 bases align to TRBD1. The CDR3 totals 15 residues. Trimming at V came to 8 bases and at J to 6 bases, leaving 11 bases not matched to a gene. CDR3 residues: CASRGRTGVPQPQHF. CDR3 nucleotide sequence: TGTGCCAGCCGGGGACGGACAGGGGTGCCTCAGCCCCAGCATTTT.

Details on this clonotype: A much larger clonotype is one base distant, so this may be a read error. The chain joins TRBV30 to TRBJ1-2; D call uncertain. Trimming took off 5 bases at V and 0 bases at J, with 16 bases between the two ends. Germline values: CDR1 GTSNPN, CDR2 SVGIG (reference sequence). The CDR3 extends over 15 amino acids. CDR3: CAWETSRETNYGYTF. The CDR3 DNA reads TGTGCCTGGGAGACCAGCCGTGAGACTAACTATGGCTACACCTTC. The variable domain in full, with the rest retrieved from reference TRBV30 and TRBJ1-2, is SQTIHQWPATLVQPVGSPLSLECTVEGTSNPNLYWYRQAAGRGLQLLFYSVGIGQISSEVPQNLSASRPQDRQFILSSKKLLLSDSGFYLCAWETSRETNYGYTFGSGTRLTVV.